The clone carrying this T cell receptor (beta chain) has just a few counts. The data were taken from a study of blood T cell repertoires in COVID-19. Study information: Nucleic acid was either cDNA or gDNA, and it came from T cells, B-cell-depleted T cells, or PBMCs.

Original handling: Researchers report that nucleated cell counts were estimated from reference gene primer amplification. TCRdb's table, derived via immunoSEQ multiplex PCR, lists solely in-frame clones and lacks some. The V and J calls and clone size were taken over from that table, and D and trimming were inferred from the DNA. The sample holds about 100,000 clones, approximately 90% seen once. This clonotype was sampled from a man aged 50-60 years with acute or convalescent COVID-19. Source material: peripheral blood.

CDR3 region: CASSDSSGGATDTQYF. The CDR3 nucleotides read TGTGCCAGCAGTGACTCATCGGGAGGGGCCACAGATACGCAGTATTTT. The chain carries TRBV6-4 and TRBJ2-3; 8 bases fit TRBD2. This CDR3 contains 16 residues. Germline values: CDR1 MRHNA, CDR2 SNTAGT. V lost 0 bases and J lost 2; bases outside the gene matches: 4.